This T cell receptor beta chain came from a study of T cell responses to AZD1222 COVID-19 vaccine. The ends were cut back, 3 bases at V and 5 bases at J, with 14 bases in the middle. Germline loops: CDR1 SNHLY, CDR2 FYNNEI. There are 16 residues in the CDR3. Measured with immunoSEQ multiplex PCR; TCRdb has only the in-frame clones, and not every one. Of 180,000 or so clones in the sample, over 85% are singletons; the top ten hold roughly 1%. About this clone itself: Its target is unknown.

Overall study results and limits: Vaccination with two AZD1222 doses was followed by a rise in Spike-specific TCR breadth and depth. Spike-wide coverage was observed for vaccine-associated CD4 TCRs, with dominant responses at 160-218 and 743-854. It should be noted that donors were predominantly white British and more often female, and clonal diversity was possibly underestimated.

This receptor was taken from an adult who received the MenACWY meningococcal vaccine as a control. This specimen was peripheral blood, taken 28 days after the second dose of the MenACWY control vaccine. This chain links TRBV2 with TRBJ1-6; D not resolved. The CDR3 DNA is TGTGCCAGCAGTGACGGTTCACCAATGAATAATTCACCCCTCCACTTT. This encodes CASSDGSPMNNSPLHF.